This T cell receptor beta chain comes out of a study of identical twins. Findings and limits, study-wide: Surplus twin overlap in beta out-of-frame sequences was less pronounced.

A universal primer site arose from template switching, and cDNA bore unique molecular identifiers. Using its own MiXCR run on the 5' RACE reads, TCRdb lists one record per CDR3 protein. The sample gives 1,800,000 or so distinct CDR3 sequences, roughly 35% of which show up once; around 0.3% is in the top ten. This clonotype was counted only a few times. The target antigen is unknown. Germline trimming cut 3 bases from V and 13 bases from J; bases unmatched to any gene: 10. Germline V CDR1 and CDR2: DFQATT, SNEGSKA (reference sequence). The CDR3 consists of 13 residues. This chain uses TRBV20-1 with TRBJ2-4; 9 bases map to TRBD2. The sequence was obtained from a newborn girl in good health. Input material: cord blood. This CDR3 reads CSARDRLAEEQYF. The CDR3 DNA sequence: TGCAGTGCTAGGGATAGACTAGCGGAAGAGCAGTACTTC.